This entry describes one TCR beta chain. Antigen specificity is unknown. The data were obtained in a study of tumor-infiltrating lymphocytes in primary liver carcinoma. Study overall: Subjects consisted of male and female patients aged 30 to 69 years. Study results and caveats: Tumors carried a top-250-clone fraction significantly exceeding that of blood (p = 0.039).

Blood RNA was derived from unsorted whole blood, and germline DNA was extracted too. The length of the CDR3 is 13 residues. The V and J ends lost 0 bases and 13 bases respectively, with 14 bases between them. CDR1 and CDR2 from the germline V gene are SGHRS and YFSETQ. TCR beta cDNA was prepared out of roughly 520 ng total RNA by means of a constant-region primer. Amplification in three nested multiplex PCR rounds with slightly modified ARM-PCR gave rise to TCR beta libraries. A C-beta reverse primer was combined with TRBV1-TRBV30 forward primers in the first two PCR rounds, and each round had around 11 cycles. TCRdb reprocessed the multiplex PCR reads via MiXCR and lists one record per CDR3 protein. Among about 300,000 distinct CDR3 sequences listed, 55% to 65% were seen once.

The chain employs TRBV5-1 and TRBJ2-1; a possible D gene is TRBD2 (5 bases). This receptor was identified in a man aged 40-55 years with primary liver carcinoma and hepatitis B virus infection. Sequenced: peripheral blood. The CDR3 loop reads CASSLGKDGIQFF. The DNA for the CDR3 is TGCGCCAGCAGCTTGGGGAAGGACGGGATTCAGTTCTTC.